The 26 T cell receptor beta chains given below trace back to one sample, sequenced in a study of blood T cell repertoires in COVID-19. Repertoires were generated with immunoSEQ multiplex PCR, while TCRdb's copy carries only in-frame clones and drops some. The table lists about 67,000 clones, 86% of them singletons. The specimen was peripheral blood. Every receptor here comes from a man over 45 with active COVID-19.

The V call is TRBV5-1, the J call TRBJ2-7, with 7 bases identical to TRBD2. The CDR3 sequence is 14 residues long. Germline CDR1 and CDR2: SGHRS and YFSETQ. With 0 bases clipped from V and 5 bases from J, the junction kept 5 bases outside the gene matches. For the CDR3, the DNA is TGCGCCAGCAGCTTGGGAGGGAGGGGCAACGAGCAGTACTTC. It codes for CASSLGGRGNEQYF.

V is TRBV11-3 and J is TRBJ1-6; TRBD1 matches 9 bases. Per the germline V gene, CDR1 is SGHNT and CDR2 is YENEEA. This CDR3 is built from 18 residues. J lost 0 bases, V lost 5 bases, and 8 bases had no gene match. CDR3 nucleotides: TGTGCCAGCAGCCGAAAACTGACAGGGGGCTCCTATAATTCACCCCTCCACTTT. Its protein product is CASSRKLTGGSYNSPLHF.

A single count supports this clone. This sequence joins TRBV11-2 and TRBJ2-3; TRBD2 is a possible D gene (5 bases). Germline V gene sequence: CDR1 SGHAT, CDR2 FQNNGV. The V end lost 5 bases, the J end lost 6 bases, and 21 bases lay between the germline ends. The CDR3 has 16 residues. The CDR3: CASSVRGRPGLDTQYF. The DNA of the CDR3 is TGTGCCAGCAGCGTACGAGGGAGACCCGGGTTGGATACGCAGTATTTT.

The chain has TRBV6-2 or TRBV6-3 and TRBJ1-5; D is unresolved. V was clipped by 4 bases and J by 7 bases, with 17 bases between them. Germline CDR1 MNHEY, CDR2 SVGEGT. The CDR3 has 15 residues. CDR3 DNA sequence: TGTGCCAGCAGTTCTCAGACACTCCGAGGGCAGCCCCAGCATTTT. This codes for CASSSQTLRGQPQHF.

This clone was recorded once. The J gene is TRBJ2-5, the V gene TRBV18; 11 bases are shared with TRBD1. Trimming removed 1 base from V and 3 bases from J; junction bases left unmatched: 4. The CDR3 extends over 16 amino acids. Germline V gene lookup returns CDR1 KGHSH and CDR2 LQKENI. The CDR3 loop is CASSPLGTGGEETQYF. The CDR3 region has the DNA TGTGCCAGCTCACCACTCGGGACAGGGGGGGAAGAGACCCAGTACTTC.

CDR3 coding DNA: TGTGCCAGCAGTGTCCTAGCGGGAGGAGTGGATGAGCAGTTCTTC. It yields the protein CASSVLAGGVDEQFF. The chain joins TRBV6-4 to TRBJ2-1; 11 nucleotides match TRBD2. The CDR3 is 15 residues long. V shed 4 bases and J 8 bases; nucleotides not matched to a gene: 7. The germline CDR1 and CDR2 sequences are MRHNA and SNTAGT.

The chain uses TRBV11-2 and TRBJ1-1; tentatively, D is TRBD1 (5 bases). The CDR3 runs to 13 residues. Germline V CDR1 and CDR2: SGHAT, FQNNGV. Trimming took off 5 bases at V and 4 bases at J, with 11 bases between the two ends. CDR3 bases: TGTGCCAGCAGCGTGGGGCCCGGCACTGAAGCTTTCTTT. Amino acids: CASSVGPGTEAFF.

This chain joins TRBV24-1 and TRBJ1-2; 7 bases are shared with TRBD1. The CDR3 contains 14 residues. V shed 2 bases and J 6 bases; nucleotides not matched to a gene: 5. Germline-derived CDR1 and CDR2 are KGHDR and SFDVKD. CDR3 bases: TGTGCCACCAGTGATTCCGGCAGGGGGAATGGCTACACCTTC. It translates to CATSDSGRGNGYTF.

The V call is TRBV19, the J call TRBJ2-7; 8 bases agree with TRBD2. There are 14 residues in the CDR3. Germline CDR1 reads LNHDA; CDR2 reads SQIVND (reference sequence). J gave up 3 bases and V 2 bases, and 3 bases lay outside the gene matches. The CDR3 DNA reads as TGTGCCAGTAGTATATTTAGCGGGGACTACGAGCAGTACTTC. Translated: CASSIFSGDYEQYF. The full variable domain, completed using reference TRBV19 and TRBJ2-7, is DGGITQSPKYLFRKEGQNVTLSCEQNLNHDAMYWYRQDPGQGLRLIYYSQIVNDFQKGDIAEGYSVSREKKESFPLTVTSAQKNPTAFYLCASSIFSGDYEQYFGPGTRLTVT.

J is TRBJ2-7 and V is TRBV5-4; 8 positions agree with TRBD1. J lost 4 bases, V lost 0 bases, and 9 bases had no gene match. Germline V gene data show CDR1 as SGHNT and CDR2 as YYREEE (reference sequence). This CDR3 has 16 amino acids. CDR3 DNA: TGTGCCAGCAGCTTGGCACAACAGGGGGTTGGGTACGAGCAGTACTTC. Amino acid sequence: CASSLAQQGVGYEQYF.

The chain combines TRBV7-6 with TRBJ2-7, with 9 bases matching TRBD1. The CDR3 is 15 residues long. Per the germline V gene, CDR1 is SGHVS and CDR2 is FNYEAQ. V lost 5 bases to trimming and J lost 3 bases; unmatched junction nucleotides: 8. CDR3 coding DNA: TGTGCCAGCAGCGTCCGGGACAGGGCAAACTACGAGCAGTACTTC. This sequence encodes CASSVRDRANYEQYF.

The chain couples TRBV4-3 to TRBJ2-6; no reliable D call. V dropped 0 bases and J dropped 0 bases, with 12 bases sitting between them. The CDR3 runs 18 residues. Germline CDR1 is LGHNA and CDR2 is YSLEER. CDR3 amino acids: CASSQDLGLSSGANVLTF. The CDR3 region has the DNA TGCGCCAGCAGCCAAGATCTTGGGCTTAGCTCTGGGGCCAACGTCCTGACTTTC.

The chain employs TRBV9 and TRBJ2-5; 11 bases agree with TRBD2. The germline gives CDR1 SGDLS, CDR2 YYNGEE. The V gene end was trimmed by 1 base and the J gene end by 2 bases; junction bases not matched to a gene: 7. The CDR3 runs 17 residues. The CDR3 bases are TGTGCCAGCAGCGTACATTTTCGACTAGCGGGACAAGAGACCCAGTACTTC. It yields the protein CASSVHFRLAGQETQYF.

The table lists this clone with a few counts. The chain couples TRBV5-4 to TRBJ1-6, with TRBD1 matching over 7 bases. Germline V lookup: CDR1 SGHNT, CDR2 YYREEE (reference sequence). Trimming cost V 3 bases and J 7 bases; bases outside gene matches: 4. The CDR3 is 14 amino acids. The CDR3 DNA reads TGTGCCAGCAGCTGGGGACAGAAAAATTCACCCCTCCACTTT. This encodes CASSWGQKNSPLHF.

This clone ranks as medium-sized. The J gene is TRBJ1-6, the V gene TRBV3-1 (or the pseudogene TRBV3-2); D is unclear. CDR1 and CDR2 from the germline V gene are LGHDT and YNNKEL (reference sequence). V dropped 0 bases and J dropped 11 bases, with 17 bases sitting between them. The CDR3 sequence is 16 residues long. The CDR3 DNA reads as TGTGCCAGCAGCCAAGATTCCGAGCCCTCAATGCCACCCCTCCACTTT. It yields the protein CASSQDSEPSMPPLHF.

This clone was seen a few times. The chain couples TRBV5-1 to TRBJ1-6; TRBD1 might be the D (6 bases). The V end was cut by 0 bases, the J end by 10 bases, with 8 bases between. The CDR3 sequence is 13 residues long. Looked up from germline, CDR1 is SGHRS and CDR2 is YFSETQ. This chain's CDR3 is CASSLDRDSPLHF. CDR3 nucleotides: TGCGCCAGCAGCTTGGACAGGGACTCACCCCTCCACTTT.

The chain recombines TRBV18 with TRBJ1-1; 11 nucleotides line up with TRBD1. This CDR3 region has 15 residues. Germline lookup yields CDR1 KGHSH and CDR2 LQKENI. The J segment lost 6 bases and the V segment lost 4 bases, leaving 7 bases of the junction unmatched. The CDR3 here is CASSLLEGQGAEAFF. The CDR3 coding sequence is TGTGCCAGCTCACTACTGGAGGGACAGGGGGCTGAAGCTTTCTTT.

V and J are TRBV18 and TRBJ2-7; TRBD1 matches at 9 bases. Germline V gives CDR1 KGHSH, CDR2 LQKENI. Trimming cost V 5 bases and J 6 bases; bases outside gene matches: 5. The CDR3 loop spans 13 amino acids. CDR3 loop: CASSTGQGFEQYF. DNA for the CDR3: TGTGCCAGCTCAACGGGACAGGGATTCGAGCAGTACTTC.

The genes are TRBV28 and TRBJ2-7; D remains unclear. This CDR3 contains 14 residues. The V end lost 1 base, the J end lost 2 bases, and 9 bases lay between the germline ends. CDR1 and CDR2 (germline): MDHEN, SYDVKM. For the CDR3, the DNA is TGTGCCAGCAGTTTATTTGCACAAGCCTACGAGCAGTACTTC. This translates into CASSLFAQAYEQYF. The complete variable domain, with remaining parts taken from reference TRBV28 and TRBJ2-7, reads DVKVTQSSRYLVKRTGEKVFLECVQDMDHENMFWYRQDPGLGLRLIYFSYDVKMKEKGDIPEGYSVSREKKERFSLILESASTNQTSMYLCASSLFAQAYEQYFGPGTRLTVT.

This clone was observed a single time. This chain uses TRBV19 with TRBJ2-5; D may be TRBD1 (5 bases). Trimming took off 1 base at V and 4 bases at J, with 16 bases between the two ends. Germline V gives CDR1 LNHDA, CDR2 SQIVND (reference sequence). This CDR3 is 16 amino acids long. The chain's CDR3 is CASSIGMKGSLETQYF. CDR3 nucleotide sequence: TGTGCCAGTAGTATAGGGATGAAGGGGTCATTAGAGACCCAGTACTTC.

This rearrangement joins TRBV19 to TRBJ2-2, with 9 nucleotides matching TRBD1. The CDR3 runs to 16 residues. The junction had 9 bases not matched to a gene; V was cut back by 9 bases and J by 1 base. CDR1 and CDR2 from the germline V gene are LNHDA and SQIVND (reference sequence). CDR3 DNA sequence: TGTGCCAGCAGAGAGAGGGGACAGGGGAACACCGGGGAGCTGTTTTTT. Translation: CASRERGQGNTGELFF.

The V call is TRBV24-1, the J call TRBJ2-1; the match to TRBD2 covers 9 bases. CDR3 length: 13 residues. Germline values: CDR1 KGHDR, CDR2 SFDVKD. The V and J ends lost 6 bases and 6 bases, in that order; junction bases with no gene match: 2. CDR3 protein: CATSLAGPNEQFF. The CDR3, as DNA: TGTGCCACCAGTCTAGCGGGGCCCAATGAGCAGTTCTTC.

The chain links TRBV19 to TRBJ1-2, with TRBD1 matching over 7 bases. V lost 3 bases, J lost 0 bases, and 7 bases stayed unmatched. Per the germline V gene, CDR1 is LNHDA and CDR2 is SQIVND (reference sequence). The CDR3 runs 16 residues. CDR3: CASSIMSQGANYGYTF. CDR3 bases: TGTGCCAGTAGTATTATGTCGCAGGGGGCTAACTATGGCTACACCTTC. Together with reference TRBV19 and TRBJ1-2, the CDR3 gives the full variable domain: DGGITQSPKYLFRKEGQNVTLSCEQNLNHDAMYWYRQDPGQGLRLIYYSQIVNDFQKGDIAEGYSVSREKKESFPLTVTSAQKNPTAFYLCASSIMSQGANYGYTFGSGTRLTVV.

This clone showed up just a few times. The chain is built from TRBV5-4 and TRBJ2-7; weak D call: TRBD2 (6 bases). From germline, CDR1 is SGHNT and CDR2 YYREEE (reference sequence). This CDR3 is built from 16 residues. V lost 2 bases to trimming and J lost 5 bases, with 20 bases between them. The CDR3 sequence is CASSLWGRRAGDEQYF. The CDR3 DNA reads TGTGCCAGCAGCTTATGGGGCCGGAGGGCCGGGGACGAGCAGTACTTC.

The V and J genes are TRBV18 and TRBJ2-6; 7 positions match TRBD1. The length of the CDR3 is 20 residues. V gave up 1 base and J gave up 0 bases; unmatched junction bases: 12. CDR1 is KGHSH and CDR2 is LQKENI in the germline V gene. The DNA for the CDR3 is TGTGCCAGCTCACCACTTGCCGGGACAGCCGGGACCTCTGGGGCCAACGTCCTGACTTTC. It yields the protein CASSPLAGTAGTSGANVLTF.

This rearrangement joins TRBV18 to TRBJ2-2, with D perhaps matching TRBD1 (5 bases). The CDR3 has 15 amino acids. Deletions cut 3 bases from V and 0 bases from J, with 8 bases between. The germline V gene has CDR1 KGHSH and CDR2 LQKENI. CDR3: CASSPVQANTGELFF. The CDR3 region has the DNA TGTGCCAGCTCACCGGTACAGGCGAACACCGGGGAGCTGTTTTTT.